This TCR beta chain derives from a study of cytomegalovirus exposure and HLA in healthy donors. Both 60 Vbeta primers and 13 Jbeta primers went into the PCR. The data were produced by immunoSEQ multiplex PCR, yet TCRdb's version contains in-frame clones alone and is incomplete. The sample lists 130,000 to 150,000 clones, about 80% occurring once. This clone was counted only a few times. Its antigen is as yet unknown. This CDR3 has 13 amino acids. Germline CDR1 SNHLY, CDR2 FYNNEI. Trimming took 3 bases from V and 11 from J; bases not matched to a gene: 7. Study outcomes and limitations: Serostatus for CMV was the only available immune exposure information.

This rearrangement joins TRBV2 to TRBJ1-1; 9 nucleotides agree with TRBD1. Sequenced sample: PBMCs. The sequence derives from a male donor in good health and CMV-seronegative. CDR3 sequence: CASSDRTGDGAFF. CDR3 in DNA: TGTGCCAGCAGTGATCGGACAGGGGACGGCGCTTTCTTT.